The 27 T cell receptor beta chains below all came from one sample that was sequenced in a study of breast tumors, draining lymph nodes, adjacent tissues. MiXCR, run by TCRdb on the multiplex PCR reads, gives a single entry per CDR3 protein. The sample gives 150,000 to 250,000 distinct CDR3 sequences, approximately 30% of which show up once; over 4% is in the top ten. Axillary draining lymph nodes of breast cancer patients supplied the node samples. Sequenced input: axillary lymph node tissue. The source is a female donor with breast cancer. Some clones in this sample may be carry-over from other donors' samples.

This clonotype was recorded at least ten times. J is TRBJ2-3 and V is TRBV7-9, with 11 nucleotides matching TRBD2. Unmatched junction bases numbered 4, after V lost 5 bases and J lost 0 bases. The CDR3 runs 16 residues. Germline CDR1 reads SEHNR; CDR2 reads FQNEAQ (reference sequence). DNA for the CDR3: TGTGCCAGCAGCCGTTGGACTAGCGGGAGCACAGATACGCAGTATTTT. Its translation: CASSRWTSGSTDTQYF.

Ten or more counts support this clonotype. CDR3 bases: TGTGCCAGCAGTCGGGGACAGGGGGTCTCCTACGAGCAGTACTTC. Its translation is CASSRGQGVSYEQYF. V usage is TRBV5-5 and J usage is TRBJ2-7; 11 positions match TRBD1. Germline values: CDR1 SGHKS, CDR2 YYEKEE (reference sequence). There are 15 residues in the CDR3. J was trimmed by 0 bases and V by 5 bases; bases with no gene match: 4. The variable domain in full, with the rest retrieved from reference TRBV5-5 and TRBJ2-7, is DAGVTQSPTHLIKTRGQQVTLRCSPISGHKSVSWYQQVLGQGPQFIFQYYEKEERGRGNFPDRFSARQFPNYSSELNVNALLLGDSALYLCASSRGQGVSYEQYFGPGTRLTVT.

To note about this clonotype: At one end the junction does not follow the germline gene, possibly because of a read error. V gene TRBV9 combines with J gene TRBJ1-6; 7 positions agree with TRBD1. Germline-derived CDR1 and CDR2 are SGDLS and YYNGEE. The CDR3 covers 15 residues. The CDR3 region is CASSQGHGTASPLHF. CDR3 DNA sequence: TGCGCCAGCAGCCAAGGGCACGGGACAGCTTCACCCCTCCACTTT.

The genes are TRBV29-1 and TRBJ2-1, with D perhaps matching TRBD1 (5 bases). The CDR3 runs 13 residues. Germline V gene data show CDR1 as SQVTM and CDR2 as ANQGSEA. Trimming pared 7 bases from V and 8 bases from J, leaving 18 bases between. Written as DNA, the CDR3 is TGCAGCGCTGCTCCAGGGTTGGCGGATGAGCAGTTCTTC. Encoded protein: CSAAPGLADEQFF.

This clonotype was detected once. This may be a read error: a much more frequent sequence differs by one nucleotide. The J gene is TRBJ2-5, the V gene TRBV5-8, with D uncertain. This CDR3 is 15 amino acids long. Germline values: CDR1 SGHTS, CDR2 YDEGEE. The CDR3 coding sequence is TGCGCCAGCAGCTTCAACAACACGGGCCAAGAGACCCAGTACTTC. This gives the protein CASSFNNTGQETQYF.

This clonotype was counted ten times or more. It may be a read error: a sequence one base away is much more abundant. CDR3 protein: CASSFVGTSGEQFF. The DNA of the CDR3 is TGTGCCAGCAGTTTCGTAGGGACTAGCGGGGAGCAGTTCTTC. This chain connects TRBV12-3 or TRBV12-4 to TRBJ2-1, with 12 bases fitting TRBD2. The CDR3 length is 14 residues. The junction had 4 bases not matched to a gene; V was cut back by 3 bases and J by 10 bases.

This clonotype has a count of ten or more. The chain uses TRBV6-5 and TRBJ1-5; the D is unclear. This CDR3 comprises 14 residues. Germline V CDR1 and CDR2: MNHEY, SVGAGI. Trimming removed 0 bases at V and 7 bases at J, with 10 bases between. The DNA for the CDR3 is TGTGCCAGCAGTTACTCGGAAGGGTCCCAGCCCCAGCATTTT. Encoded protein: CASSYSEGSQPQHF.

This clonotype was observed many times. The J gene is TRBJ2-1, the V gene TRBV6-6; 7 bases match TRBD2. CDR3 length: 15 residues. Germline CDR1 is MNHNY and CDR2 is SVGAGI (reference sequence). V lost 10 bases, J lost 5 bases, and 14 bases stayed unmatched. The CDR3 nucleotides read TGTGCCATTACTCAGGAAGGACTAGGAAACAATGAGCAGTTCTTC. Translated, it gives CAITQEGLGNNEQFF.

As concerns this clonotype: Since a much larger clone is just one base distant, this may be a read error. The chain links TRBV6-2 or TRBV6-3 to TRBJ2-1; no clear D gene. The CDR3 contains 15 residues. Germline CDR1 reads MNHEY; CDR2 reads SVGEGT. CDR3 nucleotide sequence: TGTGCCAGCAGCCCTGCGTCAGACGGTTACAATGGGCAGTTCTTC. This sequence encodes CASSPASDGYNGQFF.

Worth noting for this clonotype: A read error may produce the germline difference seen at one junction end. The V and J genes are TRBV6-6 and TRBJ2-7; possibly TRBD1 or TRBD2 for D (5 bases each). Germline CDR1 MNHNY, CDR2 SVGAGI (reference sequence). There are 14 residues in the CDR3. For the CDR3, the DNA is TGTGCCAGCAGTCACTCTTGGGACGCCCAGGAGCAGTGCTTC. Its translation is CASSHSWDAQEQCF.

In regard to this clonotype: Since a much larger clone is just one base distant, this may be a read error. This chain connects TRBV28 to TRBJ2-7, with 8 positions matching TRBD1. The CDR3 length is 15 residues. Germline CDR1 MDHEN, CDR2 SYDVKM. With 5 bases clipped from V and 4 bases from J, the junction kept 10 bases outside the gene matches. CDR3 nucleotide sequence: TGTGCCAGCAGTCAGACCAGGACAGGGACTTACGAGCAGTACTTC. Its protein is CASSQTRTGTYEQYF.

The CDR3 sequence is CASSLETGLYNSPLHF. The DNA of the CDR3 is TGTGCCAGCAGCTTAGAGACAGGACTCTATAATTCACCCCTCCACTTT. The chain joins TRBV7-9 to TRBJ1-6; perhaps TRBD1 as D (6 bases). V was clipped by 1 base and J by 3 bases, with 10 bases between them. The germline gives CDR1 SEHNR, CDR2 FQNEAQ (reference sequence). The CDR3 is 16 residues long.

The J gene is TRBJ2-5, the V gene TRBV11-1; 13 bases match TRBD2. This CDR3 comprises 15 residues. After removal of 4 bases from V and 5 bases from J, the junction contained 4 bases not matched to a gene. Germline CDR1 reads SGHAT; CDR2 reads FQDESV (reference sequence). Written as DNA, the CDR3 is TGTGCCAGCAGCTCACTAGCGGGGGGGGGTGAGACCCAGTACTTC. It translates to CASSSLAGGGETQYF.

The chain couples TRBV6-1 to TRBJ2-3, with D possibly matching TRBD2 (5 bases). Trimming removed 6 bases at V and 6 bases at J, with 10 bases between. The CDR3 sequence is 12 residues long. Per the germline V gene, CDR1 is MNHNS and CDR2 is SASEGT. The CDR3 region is CASSGEWDTQYF. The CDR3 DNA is TGTGCCAGCAGCGGGGAGTGGGATACGCAGTATTTT.

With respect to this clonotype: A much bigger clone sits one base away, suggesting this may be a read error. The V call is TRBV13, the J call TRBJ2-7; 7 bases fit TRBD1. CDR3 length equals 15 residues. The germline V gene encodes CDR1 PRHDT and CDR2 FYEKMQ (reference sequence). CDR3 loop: CASSSFRDSSYERYF. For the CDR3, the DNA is TGTGCCAGCAGCTCTTTCCGGGACAGCTCCTACGAGCGGTACTTC.

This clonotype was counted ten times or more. The CDR3, as DNA: TGCGCCAGCGCCCAGACATCTATCTCCTACAATGAGCAGTTCTTC. Encoded protein: CASAQTSISYNEQFF. The chain couples TRBV5-1 to TRBJ2-1; D not resolved. CDR3 size: 15 residues. Between the trimmed V and J ends, which lost 7 bases and 0 bases, there was a span of 14 bases. The germline V gene encodes CDR1 SGHRS and CDR2 YFSETQ.

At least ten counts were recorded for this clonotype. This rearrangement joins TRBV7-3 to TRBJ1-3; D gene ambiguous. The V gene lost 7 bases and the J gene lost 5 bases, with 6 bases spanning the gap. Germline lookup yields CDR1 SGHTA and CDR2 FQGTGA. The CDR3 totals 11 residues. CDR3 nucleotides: TGTGCCAGCACCCCCCGAAACACCATATATTTT. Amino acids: CASTPRNTIYF.

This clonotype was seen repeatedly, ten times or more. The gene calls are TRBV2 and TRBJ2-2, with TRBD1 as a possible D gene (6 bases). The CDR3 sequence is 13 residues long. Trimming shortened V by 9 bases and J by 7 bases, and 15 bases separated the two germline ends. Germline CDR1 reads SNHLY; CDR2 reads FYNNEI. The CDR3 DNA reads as TGTGCCAGTCACGGGACACGGGGCGGGGAGCTGTTTTTT. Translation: CASHGTRGGELFF.

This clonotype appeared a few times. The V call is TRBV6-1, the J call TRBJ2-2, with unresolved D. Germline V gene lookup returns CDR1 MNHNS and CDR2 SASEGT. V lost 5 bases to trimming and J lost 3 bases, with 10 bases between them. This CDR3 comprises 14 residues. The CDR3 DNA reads TGTGCCAGCAGTCGGTGGGGATACACCGGGGAGCTGTTTTTT. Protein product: CASSRWGYTGELFF.

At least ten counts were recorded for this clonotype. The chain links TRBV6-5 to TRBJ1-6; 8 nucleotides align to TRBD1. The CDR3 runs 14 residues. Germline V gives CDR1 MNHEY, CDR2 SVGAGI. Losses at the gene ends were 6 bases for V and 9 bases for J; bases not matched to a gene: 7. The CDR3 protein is CASSRQGALSPLHF. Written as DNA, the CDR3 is TGTGCCAGCAGCCGCCAGGGGGCGCTTTCACCCCTCCACTTT.

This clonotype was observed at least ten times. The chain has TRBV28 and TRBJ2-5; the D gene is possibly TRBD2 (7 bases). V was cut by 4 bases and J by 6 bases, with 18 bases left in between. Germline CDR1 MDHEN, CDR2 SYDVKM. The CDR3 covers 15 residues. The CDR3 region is CASSWGGAGAKTQYF. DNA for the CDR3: TGTGCCAGCAGTTGGGGGGGGGCGGGGGCGAAGACCCAGTACTTC.

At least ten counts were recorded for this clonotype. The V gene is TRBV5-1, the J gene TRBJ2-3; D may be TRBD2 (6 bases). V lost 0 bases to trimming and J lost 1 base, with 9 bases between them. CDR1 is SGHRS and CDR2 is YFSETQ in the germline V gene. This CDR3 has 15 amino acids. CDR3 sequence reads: CASSLGTGGTDTQYF. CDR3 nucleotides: TGCGCCAGCAGCTTGGGTACGGGAGGCACAGATACGCAGTATTTT. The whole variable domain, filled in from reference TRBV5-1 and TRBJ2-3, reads KAGVTQTPRYLIKTRGQQVTLSCSPISGHRSVSWYQQTPGQGLQFLFEYFSETQRNKGNFPGRFSGRQFSNSRSEMNVSTLELGDSALYLCASSLGTGGTDTQYFGPGTRLTVL.

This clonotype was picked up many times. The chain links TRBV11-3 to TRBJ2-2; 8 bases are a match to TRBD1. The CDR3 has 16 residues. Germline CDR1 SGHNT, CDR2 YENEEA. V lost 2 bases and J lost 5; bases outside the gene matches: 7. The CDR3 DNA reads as TGTGCCAGCAGCTTACACGGACAGGGCAGGACCGGGGAGCTGTTTTTT. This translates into CASSLHGQGRTGELFF.

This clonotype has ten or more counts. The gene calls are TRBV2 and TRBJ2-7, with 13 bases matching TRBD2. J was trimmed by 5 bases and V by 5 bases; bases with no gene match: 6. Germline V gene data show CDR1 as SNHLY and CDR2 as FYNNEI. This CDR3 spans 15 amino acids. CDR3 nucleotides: TGTGCCAGCAGTACTGGACTAGCGGGAGTACACGAGCAGTACTTC. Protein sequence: CASSTGLAGVHEQYF.

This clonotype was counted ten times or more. The CDR3 DNA reads as TGCAGTGCTAGAGATCACGGCGGGGCCTCCTACGAGCAGTACTTC. This translates into CSARDHGGASYEQYF. The gene calls are TRBV20-1 and TRBJ2-7; perhaps TRBD2 as D (6 bases). Germline CDR1 and CDR2: DFQATT and SNEGSKA (reference sequence). The CDR3 consists of 15 residues. V dropped 0 bases and J dropped 0 bases, with 12 bases sitting between them.

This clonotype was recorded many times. The CDR3 DNA is TGTGCCAGCAGTCGCGGGATAGGGCCGCAAGAGACCCAGTACTTC. Translating gives CASSRGIGPQETQYF. This sequence joins TRBV7-9 and TRBJ2-5; possible D gene TRBD2, 6 bases. CDR1 and CDR2 (germline): SEHNR, FQNEAQ (reference sequence). Deletions cut 6 bases from V and 2 bases from J, with 16 bases between. This CDR3 is built from 15 residues.

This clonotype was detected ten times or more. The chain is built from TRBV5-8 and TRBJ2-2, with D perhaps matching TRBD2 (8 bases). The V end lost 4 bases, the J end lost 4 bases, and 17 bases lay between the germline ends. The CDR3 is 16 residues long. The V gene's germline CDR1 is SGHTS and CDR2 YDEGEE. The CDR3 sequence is CASSPGLAGGTGELFF. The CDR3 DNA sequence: TGTGCCAGCAGCCCTGGACTAGCAGGGGGCACCGGGGAGCTGTTTTTT.